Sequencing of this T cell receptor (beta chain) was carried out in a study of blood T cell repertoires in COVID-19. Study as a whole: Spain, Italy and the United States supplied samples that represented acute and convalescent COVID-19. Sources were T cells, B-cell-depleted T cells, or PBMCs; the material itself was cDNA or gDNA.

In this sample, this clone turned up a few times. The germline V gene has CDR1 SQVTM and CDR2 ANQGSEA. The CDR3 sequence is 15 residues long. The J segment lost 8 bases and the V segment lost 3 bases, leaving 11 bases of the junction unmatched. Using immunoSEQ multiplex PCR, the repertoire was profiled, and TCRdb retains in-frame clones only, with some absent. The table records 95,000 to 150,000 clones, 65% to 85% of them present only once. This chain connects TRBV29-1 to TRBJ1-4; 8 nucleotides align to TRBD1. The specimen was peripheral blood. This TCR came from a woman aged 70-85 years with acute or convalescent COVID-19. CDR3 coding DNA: TGCAGCGTTGAGTTCCTTGGACAGGGAGGAGAAAAACTGTTTTTT. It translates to CSVEFLGQGGEKLFF.